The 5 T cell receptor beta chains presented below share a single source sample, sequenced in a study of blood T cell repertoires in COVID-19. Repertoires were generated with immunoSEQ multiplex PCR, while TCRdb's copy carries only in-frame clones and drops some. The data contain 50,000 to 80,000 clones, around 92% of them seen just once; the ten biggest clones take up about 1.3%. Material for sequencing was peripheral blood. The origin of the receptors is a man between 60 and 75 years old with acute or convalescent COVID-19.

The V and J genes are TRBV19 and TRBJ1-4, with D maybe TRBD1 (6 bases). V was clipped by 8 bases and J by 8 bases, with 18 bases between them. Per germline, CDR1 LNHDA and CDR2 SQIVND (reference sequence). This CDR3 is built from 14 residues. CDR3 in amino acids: CASSWTATGEKLFF. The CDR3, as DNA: TGTGCCAGTTCCTGGACAGCGACGGGAGAAAAACTGTTTTTT.

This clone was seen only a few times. CDR3 bases: TGTGCCAGCAGCCCTGAGAGGGCGGGAGCTTTCTTT. This translates into CASSPERAGAFF. J is TRBJ1-1 and V is TRBV12-3 or TRBV12-4; D remains unclear. V was clipped by 6 bases and J by 10 bases, with 15 bases between them. CDR3 length: 12 amino acids.

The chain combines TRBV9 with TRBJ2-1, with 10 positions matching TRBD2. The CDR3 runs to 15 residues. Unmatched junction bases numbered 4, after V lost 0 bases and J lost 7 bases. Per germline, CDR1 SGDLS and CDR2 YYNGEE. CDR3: CASSVEAGGRNEQFF. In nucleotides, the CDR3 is TGTGCCAGCAGCGTAGAAGCGGGGGGGCGGAATGAGCAGTTCTTC.

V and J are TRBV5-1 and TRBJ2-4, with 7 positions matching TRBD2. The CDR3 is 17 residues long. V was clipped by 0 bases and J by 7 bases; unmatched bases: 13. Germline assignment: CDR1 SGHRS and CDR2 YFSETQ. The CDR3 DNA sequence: TGCGCCAGCAGCTTGGCCGGGGGGATGGGGACCGCCAACATTCAGTACTTC. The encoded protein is CASSLAGGMGTANIQYF.

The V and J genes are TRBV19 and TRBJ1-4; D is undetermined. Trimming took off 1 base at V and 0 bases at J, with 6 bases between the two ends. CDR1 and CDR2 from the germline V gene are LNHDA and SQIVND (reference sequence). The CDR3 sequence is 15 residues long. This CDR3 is CASSIGATTNEKLFF. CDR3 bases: TGTGCCAGTAGTATAGGCGCCACAACTAATGAAAAACTGTTTTTT.